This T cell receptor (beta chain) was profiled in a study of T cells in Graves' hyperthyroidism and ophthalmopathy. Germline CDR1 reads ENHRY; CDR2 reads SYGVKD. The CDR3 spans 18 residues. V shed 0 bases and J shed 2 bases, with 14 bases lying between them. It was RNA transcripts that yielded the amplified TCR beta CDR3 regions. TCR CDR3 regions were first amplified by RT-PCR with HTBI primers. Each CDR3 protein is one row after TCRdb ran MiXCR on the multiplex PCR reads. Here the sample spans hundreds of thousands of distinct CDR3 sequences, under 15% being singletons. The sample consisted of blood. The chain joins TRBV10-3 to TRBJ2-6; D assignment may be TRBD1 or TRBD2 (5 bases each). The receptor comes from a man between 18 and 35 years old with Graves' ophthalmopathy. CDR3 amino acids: CAISESTVGGPGANVLTF. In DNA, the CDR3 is TGTGCCATCAGTGAGTCGACGGTTGGGGGACCTGGGGCCAACGTCCTGACTTTC.